The 32 T cell receptor beta chains presented below share a single source sample, sequenced in a study of T-cell memory formation after mild COVID-19. TCRdb recomputed calls from the 5' RACE reads with MiXCR, one row per CDR3 protein. Among around 430,000 distinct CDR3 sequences, roughly 15% were seen once, and the ten largest hold about 22%. Material for sequencing was PBMCs or a T cell subset sorted from them (not recorded which). These receptors were obtained from a young man who had mild COVID-19 (a few samples of this study predate the infection). Cell type and time point are not known.

This clonotype has only a few counts. The chain carries TRBV12-3 or TRBV12-4 and TRBJ2-7; tentative D call: TRBD2 (5 bases). Trimming shortened V by 8 bases and J by 3 bases, and 14 bases separated the two germline ends. This CDR3 has 13 residues. Here the CDR3 reads CASLGEGDYEQYF. CDR3 nucleotide sequence: TGTGCCAGCCTCGGAGAGGGAGACTACGAGCAGTACTTC.

This clonotype was seen a few times. The rearrangement joins TRBV12-3 or TRBV12-4 to TRBJ1-2, with D hard to call. This CDR3 comprises 13 residues. Trimming took 7 bases from V and 1 from J, leaving 10 bases between them. Written as DNA, the CDR3 is TGTGCCAGCACCCGGACGGGTAACTATGGCTACACCTTC. Its protein is CASTRTGNYGYTF.

The chain couples TRBV28 to TRBJ1-2; D is uncertain. Germline lookup yields CDR1 MDHEN and CDR2 SYDVKM. Trimming pared 8 bases from V and 0 bases from J, leaving 13 bases between. The CDR3 is 14 residues long. This CDR3 reads CASLETRTNYGYTF. In DNA, the CDR3 is TGTGCCAGCCTGGAAACCAGGACTAACTATGGCTACACCTTC.

A single count supports this clonotype. The chain uses TRBV10-3 and TRBJ1-6; maybe TRBD1 (6 bases). This CDR3 has 20 amino acids. CDR1 and CDR2 from the germline V gene are ENHRY and SYGVKD. Trimming took 3 bases from V and 0 from J, leaving 21 bases between them. The CDR3 DNA reads TGTGCCATCAGTGATAGAGGCTGGGGCGGACAGAGCTCCTATAATTCACCCCTCCACTTT. This sequence encodes CAISDRGWGGQSSYNSPLHF.

A single count supports this clonotype. The chain is built from TRBV11-2 and TRBJ2-2; D is possibly TRBD1 or TRBD2 (5 bases each). V lost 5 bases to trimming and J lost 4 bases, with 14 bases between them. This CDR3 has 15 residues. The germline V gene encodes CDR1 SGHAT and CDR2 FQNNGV. The CDR3 DNA reads as TGTGCCAGCAGCAACCGAGGGGCGGGCACCGGGGAGCTGTTTTTT. Amino acids: CASSNRGAGTGELFF. Combining the CDR3 with reference TRBV11-2 and TRBJ2-2 gives the whole variable domain EAGVAQSPRYKIIEKRQSVAFWCNPISGHATLYWYQQILGQGPKLLIQFQNNGVVDDSQLPKDRFSAERLKGVDSTLKIQPAKLEDSAVYLCASSNRGAGTGELFFGEGSRLTVL.

The V call is TRBV4-1, the J call TRBJ2-7; 8 bases are shared with TRBD1. Trimming took 2 bases from V and 6 from J; bases not matched to a gene: 3. Per the germline V gene, CDR1 is MGHRA and CDR2 is YSYEKL. The CDR3 spans 13 residues. CDR3 nucleotides: TGCGCCAGCAGCCAAAACAGGGGGTCCGAGCAGTACTTC. Translating gives CASSQNRGSEQYF.

V usage is TRBV7-9 and J usage is TRBJ2-7; 9 nucleotides match TRBD1. V lost 4 bases and J lost 5; bases outside the gene matches: 6. Per the germline V gene, CDR1 is SEHNR and CDR2 is FQNEAQ (reference sequence). CDR3 length: 14 amino acids. Here the CDR3 DNA reads TGTGCCAGCAGCTCGGGGACAGGGTTCGACGAGCAGTACGTC. Translation gives CASSSGTGFDEQYV.

Many counts were recorded for this clonotype. The genes are TRBV6-2 or TRBV6-3 and TRBJ2-7; D remains unclear. The V and J ends lost 5 bases and 5 bases respectively, with 16 bases between them. Germline CDR1 and CDR2: MNHEY and SVGEGT. The CDR3 contains 14 residues. The CDR3 loop reads CASSHHASSDEQYV. CDR3 DNA: TGTGCCAGCAGTCACCATGCTAGTTCTGACGAGCAGTACGTC.

V and J are TRBV6-2 or TRBV6-3 and TRBJ2-7; a weak D match, TRBD2 (5 bases). V was cut by 10 bases and J by 1 base, with 17 bases left in between. The CDR3 runs to 14 residues. Germline V gene lookup returns CDR1 MNHEY and CDR2 SVGEGT. CDR3 coding DNA: TGTGCCACAAACCCCGCTAGCAGTTCCTACGAGCAGTACTTC. It is translated as CATNPASSSYEQYF.

This rearrangement joins TRBV11-2 to TRBJ2-7, with 12 bases matching TRBD2. This CDR3 has 15 residues. CDR1 and CDR2 from the germline V gene are SGHAT and FQNNGV. Trimming at V came to 1 base and at J to 2 bases, leaving 0 bases not matched to a gene. The CDR3 DNA reads as TGTGCCAGCAGCTTAGGGACTAGCGGGGCCTACGAGCAGTACTTC. Translating it yields CASSLGTSGAYEQYF. Drawing the rest from reference TRBV11-2 and TRBJ2-7, the complete variable domain is EAGVAQSPRYKIIEKRQSVAFWCNPISGHATLYWYQQILGQGPKLLIQFQNNGVVDDSQLPKDRFSAERLKGVDSTLKIQPAKLEDSAVYLCASSLGTSGAYEQYFGPGTRLTVT.

This clonotype was picked up a small number of times. In DNA form, the CDR3 reads TGTGCCAGCAGCCAAGGGATTAGCGGGGGCCCCCGAGGAGAGACCCAGTACTTC. Translation: CASSQGISGGPRGETQYF. The chain combines TRBV4-2 with TRBJ2-5; 9 positions match TRBD2. The CDR3 runs to 18 residues. With 1 base clipped from V and 4 bases from J, the junction kept 13 bases outside the gene matches. Germline values: CDR1 LGHNA, CDR2 YNFKEQ.

A few counts support this clonotype. V usage is TRBV7-9 and J usage is TRBJ2-4; D is perhaps TRBD1 (5 bases). The CDR3 length is 16 residues. Germline CDR1 is SEHNR and CDR2 is FQNEAQ (reference sequence). V was pared by 1 base and J by 6 bases, with 16 bases between. The CDR3 DNA reads TGTGCCAGCAGCTTAGGTTCAGGGATCTCGGGAAACATTCAGTACTTC. It codes for CASSLGSGISGNIQYF.

The chain combines TRBV5-4 with TRBJ1-1; D is ambiguous. The CDR3 runs to 15 residues. Germline V lookup: CDR1 SGHNT, CDR2 YYREEE (reference sequence). The ends were cut back, 1 base at V and 3 bases at J, with 13 bases in the middle. The CDR3 DNA sequence: TGTGCCAGCAGCTTGACCTGGGGAAAGGACACTGAAGCTTTCTTT. It encodes CASSLTWGKDTEAFF.

The chain combines TRBV12-3 or TRBV12-4 with TRBJ2-5; D might be TRBD1 (6 bases). This CDR3 is built from 15 residues. V lost 5 bases to trimming and J lost 4 bases, with 17 bases between them. The CDR3 DNA is TGTGCCAGCAGTCCCGTTGGGGGCCAAGGAGAGACCCAGTACTTC. Translated: CASSPVGGQGETQYF.

This clonotype was recorded many times. The rearrangement joins TRBV20-1 to TRBJ1-2; D gene ambiguous. The CDR3 sequence is 11 residues long. Trimming took off 5 bases at V and 3 bases at J, with 7 bases between the two ends. Germline values: CDR1 DFQATT, CDR2 SNEGSKA (reference sequence). CDR3 in amino acids: CSAPRDYGYTF. The CDR3 DNA reads as TGCAGTGCTCCCCGGGACTATGGCTACACCTTC.

This clonotype was found a few times. The junction and the germline gene differ at one end; a read error may be behind it. The chain carries TRBV18 and TRBJ2-2; 7 positions agree with TRBD1. The length of the CDR3 is 15 residues. Per germline, CDR1 KGHSH and CDR2 LQKENI. The DNA for the CDR3 is TGTGCCAGCTCATCCCCGGGACAGAACTCCGGGGAGCTGTTTTTT. Translated: CASSSPGQNSGELFF.

This clonotype was seen more than once but under ten times. Written as DNA, the CDR3 is TGTGCCAGCAGTTTCTCCGGACAGGGTACGGAGCAGTACTTC. Residues: CASSFSGQGTEQYF. The J gene is TRBJ2-7, the V gene TRBV6-5; the match to TRBD1 covers 8 bases. The germline V gene has CDR1 MNHEY and CDR2 SVGAGI. This CDR3 has 14 residues. V shed 4 bases, J shed 7 bases, and the junction held 9 bases outside the gene matches.

The chain carries TRBV3-1 and TRBJ1-2; 8 nucleotides align to TRBD1. Germline V gene data show CDR1 as LGHDT and CDR2 as YNNKEL (reference sequence). CDR3 length: 15 amino acids. V shed 1 base, J shed 4 bases, and the junction held 5 bases outside the gene matches. CDR3 DNA sequence: TGTGCCAGCAGCCAAGGGGGGACAGGTGGCTATGGCTACACCTTC. It translates to CASSQGGTGGYGYTF.

This chain connects TRBV7-2 to TRBJ1-1, with D possibly being TRBD1 (6 bases). This CDR3 is built from 14 residues. Germline V CDR1 and CDR2: SGHTA, FQGNSA. V lost 5 bases to trimming and J lost 4 bases, with 14 bases between them. For the CDR3, the DNA is TGTGCCAGCAGCCGAATTACAGGGACCACTGAAGCTTTCTTT. It translates to CASSRITGTTEAFF.

This clonotype was seen more than once but under ten times. The CDR3 protein is CASSPHGLAEQETQYF. For the CDR3, the DNA is TGCGCCAGCAGCCCCCACGGACTAGCGGAACAAGAGACCCAGTACTTC. The chain employs TRBV4-1 and TRBJ2-5; 10 bases align to TRBD2. With 4 bases clipped from V and 2 bases from J, the junction kept 7 bases outside the gene matches. The germline CDR1 and CDR2 sequences are MGHRA and YSYEKL. The CDR3 covers 16 residues.

The chain uses TRBV6-1 and TRBJ2-2, with TRBD1 identical over 7 bases. This CDR3 comprises 14 residues. The germline CDR1 and CDR2 sequences are MNHNS and SASEGT. V gave up 6 bases and J gave up 7 bases; unmatched junction bases: 8. The CDR3 reads CASRGTDWGGELFF. DNA of the CDR3: TGTGCCAGCAGGGGGACAGATTGGGGCGGGGAGCTGTTTTTT.

Only a few counts were recorded for this clonotype. V usage is TRBV20-1 and J usage is TRBJ2-7, with 11 bases fitting TRBD2. The germline V gene has CDR1 DFQATT and CDR2 SNEGSKA (reference sequence). This CDR3 has 15 residues. Germline trimming cut 5 bases from V and 2 bases from J; bases unmatched to any gene: 8. This CDR3 is CSASRPGLAAYEQYF. The CDR3, as DNA: TGCAGTGCTTCCCGTCCGGGACTAGCGGCCTACGAGCAGTACTTC.

The chain recombines TRBV5-5 with TRBJ1-2; 8 nucleotides align to TRBD1. The CDR3 consists of 14 residues. Germline trimming cut 5 bases from V and 6 bases from J; bases unmatched to any gene: 9. Germline-derived CDR1 and CDR2 are SGHKS and YYEKEE (reference sequence). The CDR3 loop reads CASSSRTGLNGYTF. CDR3 sequence (DNA): TGTGCCAGCAGTTCCCGGACAGGGTTGAATGGCTACACCTTC.

The V gene is TRBV9, the J gene TRBJ2-3, with D perhaps being TRBD1 or TRBD2 (6 bases each). Trimming cost V 4 bases and J 5 bases, with 17 bases left between them. The germline gives CDR1 SGDLS, CDR2 YYNGEE. This CDR3 has 15 amino acids. CDR3 in amino acids: CASSSSGGPIDTQYF. The CDR3 nucleotides are TGTGCCAGCAGCTCGAGTGGGGGGCCGATAGATACGCAGTATTTT.

A few counts support this clonotype. The J gene is TRBJ2-5, the V gene TRBV7-9; D perhaps matches TRBD2 (5 bases). CDR1 and CDR2 from the germline V gene are SEHNR and FQNEAQ (reference sequence). The V gene lost 5 bases and the J gene lost 5 bases, with 12 bases spanning the gap. The length of the CDR3 is 13 residues. This CDR3 reads CASSKWGAETQYF. The DNA of the CDR3 is TGTGCCAGCAGCAAGTGGGGAGCTGAGACCCAGTACTTC.

The chain has TRBV11-2 and TRBJ2-3; the D is unclear. The CDR3 covers 17 residues. Germline V gene data show CDR1 as SGHAT and CDR2 as FQNNGV. With 3 bases removed from V and 0 bases from J, the gap between germline ends came to 16 bases. The CDR3 bases are TGTGCCAGCAGCTTCTACAGAGAACCACAAAGCACAGATACGCAGTATTTT. Its translation is CASSFYREPQSTDTQYF.

The V and J genes are TRBV9 and TRBJ2-5; TRBD2 is a possible D gene (6 bases). Per germline, CDR1 SGDLS and CDR2 YYNGEE. The CDR3 runs to 16 residues. Deletions cut 0 bases from V and 5 bases from J, with 17 bases between. CDR3 protein: CASSVGSAGRYETQYF. The CDR3 coding sequence is TGTGCCAGCAGCGTAGGATCGGCGGGGAGATACGAGACCCAGTACTTC.

This clonotype has more than one count but fewer than ten. The rearrangement links TRBV7-9 to TRBJ1-4; D call uncertain. The CDR3 sequence is 14 residues long. Trimming took off 5 bases at V and 5 bases at J, with 12 bases between the two ends. Per germline, CDR1 SEHNR and CDR2 FQNEAQ (reference sequence). CDR3 DNA: TGTGCCAGCAGCCGACGAGACCCCAATGAAAAACTGTTTTTT. This sequence encodes CASSRRDPNEKLFF.

This clonotype was seen a handful of times. This sequence joins TRBV7-8 and TRBJ2-2, with D tentatively TRBD1 (6 bases). The germline gives CDR1 SGHVS, CDR2 FQNEAQ. V was cut by 5 bases and J by 1 base, with 20 bases left in between. There are 18 residues in the CDR3. The CDR3 loop reads CASSLAVGTRKNTGELFF. The CDR3 nucleotides are TGTGCCAGCAGCCTCGCCGTCGGGACACGGAAGAACACCGGGGAGCTGTTTTTT.

At least ten counts were recorded for this clonotype. The V gene is TRBV5-1, the J gene TRBJ2-3; 16 nucleotides match TRBD2. The CDR3 is made up of 17 amino acids. CDR1 SGHRS and CDR2 YFSETQ come from the germline V gene. The trim removed 3 bases at V and 3 bases at J, leaving 4 bases unmatched. CDR3 nucleotide sequence: TGCGCCAGCAGCTGGGGACTAGCGGGGGGGCCGACAGATACGCAGTATTTT. Its translation is CASSWGLAGGPTDTQYF.

The rearrangement joins TRBV7-9 to TRBJ1-5; no clear D. V was trimmed by 10 bases and J by 15 bases, leaving 19 bases between them. The germline V gene encodes CDR1 SEHNR and CDR2 FQNEAQ (reference sequence). There are 11 residues in the CDR3. CDR3 in DNA: TGTGCCACTCAGCGACCCGGGGTCGGGCATTTT. Translating it yields CATQRPGVGHF.

This clonotype was seen a handful of times. The V and J genes are TRBV5-1 and TRBJ1-1; D unclear. Germline CDR1 and CDR2: SGHRS and YFSETQ. Trimming took 2 bases from V and 7 from J, leaving 15 bases between them. The CDR3 contains 14 residues. CDR3 region: CASSLHPETNEAFF. In DNA form, the CDR3 reads TGCGCCAGCAGCTTACACCCCGAGACAAATGAAGCTTTCTTT.